This T cell receptor (beta chain) was found in a study of shared clonotypes between healthy human individuals. Study details: Contributing individuals were a couple of females and a few males aged 18 to 49. Overall study results and limits: Despite large depth, sorted-subset datasets appeared incompletely sequenced. Only blood samples were collected, and tissue repertoires likely differ. Generation of non-shared clonotypes was less probable than generation of clonotypes shared by all four donors.

Germline CDR1 SEHNR, CDR2 FQNEAQ (reference sequence). V shed 5 bases and J 2 bases; nucleotides not matched to a gene: 5. The CDR3 length is 14 residues. CD8 cells regarded as naive lacked CD45RO, were positively chosen for CCR7, and omitted terminally differentiated effector memory CD45RA+ cells. For this clone: Antigen: not known.

TCRdb's table, derived via immunoSEQ multiplex PCR, lists solely in-frame clones and lacks some. The sample contains hundreds of thousands of clones, approximately 96% of which appear only once. The chain is built from TRBV7-9 and TRBJ2-7; 8 nucleotides agree with TRBD2. The sequenced sample consisted of naive CD8+ T cells sorted from blood. The receptor was isolated from a woman between 25 and 40 years old in good health. The CDR3 reads CASSGTSGTYEQYF. The CDR3 bases are TGTGCCAGCAGCGGTACTAGCGGAACCTACGAGCAGTACTTC.